This entry concerns a single T cell receptor (beta chain). The data are from a study of identical twins. From germline, CDR1 is DFQATT and CDR2 SNEGSKA (reference sequence). This CDR3 spans 11 amino acids. TCRdb processed the 5' RACE reads anew with MiXCR; each CDR3 protein has one entry. Of about 730,000 distinct CDR3 sequences detected, about 20% appear once; the ten largest clones hold around 4.5%. The data also belong to a second study, concerning T cells expressing NK-cell markers.

This receptor was identified in a woman under 30 in good health. The sample was PBMCs. The genes are TRBV20-1 and TRBJ2-1; a weak D match, TRBD2 (5 bases). The CDR3 nucleotides read TGCGGAACTAGGAGGCTCGGAAAGCAGTTCTTC. It yields the protein CGTRRLGKQFF.